This note documents a single T cell receptor (beta chain) sequence. The antigen is unknown. The sample originates from a study of CD8 T cells in ankylosing spondylitis. TCRdb passed the 5' RACE reads through MiXCR, listing each CDR3 protein once. This table holds roughly 130,000 distinct CDR3 sequences, approximately 9.9% found once. Germline CDR1 MGHRA, CDR2 YSYEKL. The length of the CDR3 is 15 residues. V was clipped by 0 bases and J by 7 bases; unmatched bases: 8. Study-level results: Made up of about eight highly homologous variants, a TCR beta motif appeared characteristic of ankylosing spondylitis blood.

The chain combines TRBV4-1 with TRBJ2-7; 8 bases fit TRBD2. Sequenced sample: blood, either unsorted or a sorted T cell fraction (not recorded which). This TCR was recovered from a male donor with ankylosing spondylitis or in good health (not recorded which). In nucleotides, the CDR3 is TGCGCCAGCAGCCAAGATCCTGGGACTAGTGGTGAGCAGTACTTC. Translation gives CASSQDPGTSGEQYF.